These 5 T cell receptor beta chains were all obtained from the same sample, sequenced in a study of shared clonotypes between healthy human individuals (dated by TCRdb to 2020 to 2021). CD8 naive samples consisted of CD45RO-negative cells that were positively selected for CCR7, yielding a CD45RA+CCR7+ population without TemRA cells. The library was obtained by the immunoSEQ multiplex PCR assay. The immuneACCESS repertoire file appears here via TCRdb, limited to in-frame rearrangements. These files lack a portion of the clones; in checked studies, under half of the deficit traces to unresolved V genes, and the cause of the others is not known. Present in this sample are hundreds of thousands of clones, roughly 95% of which were seen just once. Of the sample, around 0.11% is held by the ten largest clones. Material for sequencing was naive CD8+ T cells sorted from blood. The cell subset or site label for this specimen denotes: CD45RA+CCR7+. The receptors were gathered from a woman in her 30s in good health.

J is TRBJ2-5 and V is TRBV7-8; unclear D gene. V dropped 4 bases and J dropped 9 bases, with 9 bases sitting between them. In germline, CDR1 is SGHVS, CDR2 FQNEAQ. This CDR3 comprises 11 residues. CDR3 amino acids: CASSSPPAQYF. CDR3 nucleotide sequence: TGTGCCAGCAGCTCCCCTCCTGCCCAGTACTTC.

This sequence joins TRBV9 and TRBJ1-1, with D unresolved. Germline CDR1 reads SGDLS; CDR2 reads YYNGEE. V was trimmed by 2 bases and J by 6 bases, leaving 11 bases between them. The CDR3 runs to 13 residues. CDR3 nucleotide sequence: TGTGCCAGCAGCGTCGGGGTTGTCCCTGAAGCTTTCTTT. Residues: CASSVGVVPEAFF.

In regard to this clone: The same CDR3 can be traced to other DNA sequences in this sample. This rearrangement joins TRBV6-6 to TRBJ2-7; D remains ambiguous. V was pared by 0 bases and J by 3 bases, with 6 bases between. The CDR3 has 13 amino acids. Germline assignment: CDR1 MNHNY and CDR2 SVGAGI (reference sequence). The CDR3 loop reads CASSYSKDYEQYF. CDR3 bases: TGTGCCAGCAGTTACTCGAAAGACTACGAGCAGTACTTC.

This sequence joins TRBV19 and TRBJ2-5; D is ambiguous. Germline-derived CDR1 and CDR2 are LNHDA and SQIVND (reference sequence). CDR3 length: 11 amino acids. V gave up 9 bases and J gave up 11 bases, with 16 bases separating them. CDR3 sequence reads: CASTKNEEQYF. The CDR3 coding sequence is TGTGCCAGCACTAAGAACGAGGAGCAGTACTTC.

The V call is TRBV7-9, the J call TRBJ1-1; 8 positions agree with TRBD1. There are 15 residues in the CDR3. Germline-derived CDR1 and CDR2 are SEHNR and FQNEAQ (reference sequence). The junction had 8 bases not matched to a gene; V was cut back by 5 bases and J by 3 bases. The CDR3 DNA reads as TGTGCCAGCAGCCATCGCAGGGGGCTGCACACTGAAGCTTTCTTT. This sequence encodes CASSHRRGLHTEAFF.